A selection of T cell receptor beta chains follows, all from one sample in a study of patients and donors after allogeneic stem cell transplantation. TCRdb passed the RT-PCR reads through MiXCR, listing each CDR3 protein once. The data hold around 160,000 distinct CDR3 sequences, with about 30% observed a single time. Sequenced: blood, either unsorted or a sorted T cell fraction (not recorded which). All receptors derive from a human donor who was either an allogeneic HSCT recipient or a stem cell or donor lymphocyte infusion donor (not recorded which). It is not recorded whose cells these are; they may come from a transplant donor. Each CDR3 is given with its conserved first and last residue. The D gene is left open where the match is weak. Clone sizes are given selectively: once, few, many, or a class where the clone is expanded.

.	.	TRBV20-1	TRBJ2-7	TGCAGTGCTAGAGGCCCAACAGATCCCGCCTACGAGCAGTACTTC	CSARGPTDPAYEQYF
.	TRBD2	TRBV20-1	TRBJ2-7	TGCAGTGCTAGAGATCGGCTAGCGGGACGGTACGAGCAGTACTTC	CSARDRLAGRYEQYF
few	.	TRBV7-8	TRBJ1-2	TGTGCCAGCAGCGGAACATTTTCCGGGAGCCTGACGCATGGCTACACCTTC	CASSGTFSGSLTHGYTF
few	TRBD1	TRBV5-1	TRBJ2-7	TGCGCCAGCAGCAAAATTACAGGGGCGGACGAGCAGTACTTC	CASSKITGADEQYF
.	.	TRBV7-3	TRBJ2-1	TGTGCCAGCAGCTTATCCTCTTTTAGCGTCGATGAGCAGTTCTTC	CASSLSSFSVDEQFF
.	TRBD2	TRBV12-3/TRBV12-4	TRBJ2-1	TGTGCCAGCAGTTACCTACTAGCGGGAGGTTCTGAGCAGTTCTTC	CASSYLLAGGSEQFF
.	.	TRBV9	TRBJ2-3	TGTGCCAGCAGCACCAGACAGGCAGATACGCAGTATTTT	CASSTRQADTQYF
many	.	TRBV12-3/TRBV12-4	TRBJ1-1	TGTGCCAGCAGTTTAGCAGCGGGTGAAGCTTTCTTT	CASSLAAGEAFF
.	TRBD1	TRBV27	TRBJ1-2	TGTGCCAGCAGTTTAAAAAAGCGACAGGGAGGGCTCTATGGCTACACCTTC	CASSLKKRQGGLYGYTF
.	.	TRBV6-2/TRBV6-3	TRBJ1-5	TGTGCCAGCAGTAAGCGGCCCGGTGGCAATCAGCCCCAGCATTTT	CASSKRPGGNQPQHF
.	.	TRBV5-1	TRBJ2-3	TGCGCCAGCAGCTTGGCCATCAGTTTTCTTACAGATACGCAGTATTTT	CASSLAISFLTDTQYF
.	.	TRBV15	TRBJ2-3	TGTGCCACCAGCAGAGCCGAAGAGGTGACGGATACGCAGTATTTT	CATSRAEEVTDTQYF
.	.	TRBV4-2	TRBJ1-2	TGTGCCAGCAGCTCCCCGGCTAACTATGGCTACACCTTC	CASSSPANYGYTF
.	.	TRBV24-1	TRBJ2-7	TGTGCCACCTCGGGTGGGAATCCCTACGAGCAGTACTTC	CATSGGNPYEQYF
.	TRBD1	TRBV5-5	TRBJ1-5	TGTGCCAGCAGCTGGGGGACAGCCCATCAGCCCCAGCATTTT	CASSWGTAHQPQHF
few	.	TRBV5-1	TRBJ1-4	TGCGCCAGCAGCTTGTTATCCACAGGCGGGAATGAAAAACTGTTTTTT	CASSLLSTGGNEKLFF
once	.	TRBV7-3	TRBJ2-3	TGTGCCAGCAGCTTACGGTCTAGTACTAGCACAGATACGCAGTATTTT	CASSLRSSTSTDTQYF
few	.	TRBV7-2	TRBJ2-1	TGTGCCAGCAGCTTGGCCCCTAGCTCCAATGAGCAGTTCTTC	CASSLAPSSNEQFF
.	TRBD2	TRBV12-3/TRBV12-4	TRBJ2-5	TGTGCCAGCAGTCCAGGACTAGCGTTGGGAGAGACCCAGTACTTC	CASSPGLALGETQYF
few	.	TRBV29-1	TRBJ1-2	TGCAGCGCTGAAGGCTACACCTTC	CSAEGYTF
.	.	TRBV7-3	TRBJ2-3	TGTGCCAGCAGCTTAACCGGCACAGATACGCAGTATTTT	CASSLTGTDTQYF
.	.	TRBV11-2	TRBJ2-1	TGTGCCAGCAGCTTAGGAGCCGAAAGCTCCTACAATGAGCAGTTCTTC	CASSLGAESSYNEQFF
few	TRBD1	TRBV7-9	TRBJ1-1	TGTGCCAGCACCCGCCCAGGGGGCGAGAACACTGAAGCTTTCTTT	CASTRPGGENTEAFF
.	.	TRBV4-3	TRBJ2-2	TGCGCCAGCAGCCAGGCCAAGGGATTGACGAACACCGGGGAGCTGTTTTTT	CASSQAKGLTNTGELFF